This T cell receptor (beta chain) was identified during a study of cytomegalovirus exposure and HLA in healthy donors. Study-wide context: The Caucasian-associated ancestry cluster contained about 80% of the roughly 400 genotyped donors. Findings of the study overall: TRBV6-2, TRBV6-3 and some other V segments were unresolvable in 87-base-pair reads.

The CDR3 is 13 amino acids. Germline loops: CDR1 GTSNPN, CDR2 SVGIG (reference sequence). Trimming shortened V by 0 bases and J by 2 bases, and 4 bases separated the two germline ends. The primer mix had 60 Vbeta and 13 Jbeta primers. Sequencing was performed with immunoSEQ multiplex PCR; in TCRdb, only in-frame clones are kept and a portion is missing. The sample lists about 100,000 clones, 75% to 85% occurring once. As for this clone: Its antigen is not identified.

Sequencing was carried out using PBMCs. V gene TRBV30 combines with J gene TRBJ2-2; D unclear. The source is a woman under 30 in good health and CMV-seronegative. CDR3 sequence: CAWSVQNTGELFF. The CDR3 bases are TGTGCCTGGAGTGTACAAAACACCGGGGAGCTGTTTTTT.